Described below is a single T cell receptor (beta chain) sequence and its context. Its specificity is not known. This sample was taken from a study of vaccination effects on CD4 cells after COVID-19. This CDR3 is 14 amino acids long. The V and J ends lost 4 bases and 4 bases respectively, with 11 bases between them. Germline CDR1 MNHNY, CDR2 SVGAGI (reference sequence). Sequencing was preceded by expansion of antigen-specific CD4+ T cells with viral peptide pools in the ViraFEST assay. Isolating CD4+ T cells followed less than 11 days of culture. Among the vaccine recipients, none had a prior SARS-CoV-2 infection, and nucleocapsid antibodies were negative. The data were produced by immunoSEQ multiplex PCR, yet TCRdb's version contains in-frame clones alone and is incomplete. The data contain 25,000 to 35,000 clones, around 72% of them seen just once; the ten biggest clones take up approximately 29%.

Source: CD4+ T cells from PBMCs cultured with SARS-CoV-2 spike peptides, taken before COVID-19 vaccination. This TCR was recovered from a human donor who received a COVID-19 vaccine. The V call is TRBV6-6, the J call TRBJ1-5, with D possibly being TRBD1 (5 bases). CDR3 protein: CASSSRQRNQPQHF. CDR3 nucleotides: TGTGCCAGCAGTTCAAGACAGCGAAATCAGCCCCAGCATTTT.